The T cell receptor beta chain described here comes from a study of cytomegalovirus exposure and HLA in healthy donors. This clone has more than one count but fewer than ten. With 60 Vbeta and 13 Jbeta primers, the PCR was carried out. Some clones are missing from TCRdb's copy, which holds only in-frame ones; the method was immunoSEQ multiplex PCR. The sample shows some 150,000 clones, 80% to 90% of them seen only once. The ends were cut back, 4 bases at V and 7 bases at J, with 21 bases in the middle. Germline assignment: CDR1 ENHRY and CDR2 SYGVKD. This CDR3 has 16 residues. The receptor's source is a woman aged 25 to 39 in good health and CMV-seropositive. This chain connects TRBV10-3 to TRBJ2-3; D is uncertain. Sequencing was performed on PBMCs. DNA of the CDR3: TGTGCCATCAGTGTTTTCCGCTCCGACATTTCCTATACGCAGTATTTT. As protein: CAISVFRSDISYTQYF.